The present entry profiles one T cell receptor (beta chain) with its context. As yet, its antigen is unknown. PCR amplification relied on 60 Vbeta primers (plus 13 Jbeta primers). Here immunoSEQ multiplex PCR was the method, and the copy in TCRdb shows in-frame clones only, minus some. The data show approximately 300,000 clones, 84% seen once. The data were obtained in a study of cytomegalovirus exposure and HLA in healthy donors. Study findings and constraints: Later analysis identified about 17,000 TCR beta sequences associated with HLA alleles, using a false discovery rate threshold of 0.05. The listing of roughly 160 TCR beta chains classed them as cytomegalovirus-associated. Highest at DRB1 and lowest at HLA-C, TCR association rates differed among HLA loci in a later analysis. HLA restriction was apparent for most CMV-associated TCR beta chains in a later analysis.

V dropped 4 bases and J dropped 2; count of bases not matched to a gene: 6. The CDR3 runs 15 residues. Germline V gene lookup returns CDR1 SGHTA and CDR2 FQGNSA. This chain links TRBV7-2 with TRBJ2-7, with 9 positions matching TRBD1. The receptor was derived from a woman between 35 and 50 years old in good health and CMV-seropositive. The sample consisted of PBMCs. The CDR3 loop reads CASSYTGTGPYEQYF. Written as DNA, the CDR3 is TGTGCCAGCAGCTACACCGGGACAGGGCCCTACGAGCAGTACTTC.